Below, 27 T cell receptor beta chains from the same sample are listed, as sequenced in a study of shared T cell receptors in the human thymus (dated by TCRdb to 2020 to 2022). The library was made by the immunoSEQ multiplex PCR assay. TCRdb limited this immuneACCESS table to in-frame rearrangements with V and J called. A share of clones is missing; checked studies link under half to unresolved V genes, and the rest is unexplained. The sample profile shows more than 550,000 clones; about 89% of them were found once. The ten largest clones capture 0.0094% of the sample. This same sample was also part of a study on human thymus T cells.

The sequencing sample was made of thymocytes. The receptors here all came from a boy in the first two years of life with a congenital heart defect. Donor details come from another sample of the same person, matched by shared clones.

The genes are TRBV23-1 and TRBJ2-4; 7 bases match TRBD1. Being an ORF, TRBV23-1 has a function that is uncertain. V lost 0 bases to trimming and J lost 7 bases; unmatched junction nucleotides: 3. The CDR3 runs to 14 residues. In nucleotides, the CDR3 is TGCGCCAGCAGTCAATCGGAGGACAGGAACATTCAGTACTTC. As protein: CASSQSEDRNIQYF.

The chain couples TRBV7-9 to TRBJ2-7, with D perhaps TRBD1 (8 bases). CDR1 is SEHNR, CDR2 FQNEAQ, per germline (reference sequence). The CDR3 runs 16 residues. V dropped 4 bases and J dropped 7 bases, with 23 bases sitting between them. CDR3 amino acids: CASSSWDRPDGREQYF. CDR3 in DNA: TGTGCCAGCAGCTCCTGGGACAGGCCCGACGGGAGGGAGCAGTACTTC.

This chain uses TRBV4-3 with TRBJ2-1; TRBD2 matches 8 bases. V dropped 0 bases and J dropped 10; count of bases not matched to a gene: 14. Germline assignment: CDR1 LGHNA and CDR2 YSLEER. The CDR3 extends over 17 amino acids. The CDR3 DNA sequence: TGCGCCAGCAGCCAAGATCTTGGCGGGAGGCCCCCCTTCGAGCAGTTCTTC. This codes for CASSQDLGGRPPFEQFF.

The sample holds one count of this clone. The chain carries TRBV6-1 and TRBJ2-3, with D possibly TRBD2 on 6 matching bases. The germline V gene has CDR1 MNHNS and CDR2 SASEGT. The CDR3 sequence is 13 residues long. Trimming removed 11 bases at V and 2 bases at J, with 14 bases between. In nucleotides, the CDR3 is TGTGCCGGGCGGGATCCAAACACAGATACGCAGTATTTT. It encodes CAGRDPNTDTQYF.

The rearrangement uses TRBV29-1 and TRBJ2-7, with D possibly being TRBD1 (6 bases). V lost 5 bases and J lost 2, with 19 bases in between. The CDR3 is 15 amino acids. Germline values: CDR1 SQVTM, CDR2 ANQGSEA. The CDR3 bases are TGCAGCGTTTCTTATTGGGGGACACGAGCCTACGAGCAGTACTTC. Its protein is CSVSYWGTRAYEQYF.

The chain links TRBV6-5 to TRBJ2-7; 7 nucleotides align to TRBD1. Trimming took 0 bases from V and 3 from J; bases not matched to a gene: 5. The CDR3 is 15 amino acids. Germline V gene data show CDR1 as MNHEY and CDR2 as SVGAGI. The CDR3 loop reads CASSYSPTGIYEQYF. CDR3 bases: TGTGCCAGCAGTTACTCCCCGACAGGGATCTACGAGCAGTACTTC.

The rearrangement joins TRBV30 to TRBJ2-5; TRBD2 matches at 11 bases. Germline lookup yields CDR1 GTSNPN and CDR2 SVGIG (reference sequence). CDR3 length: 16 residues. V shed 4 bases, J shed 5 bases, and the junction held 12 bases outside the gene matches. The CDR3 sequence: CAWTRGLAGGEETQYF. The CDR3 region has the DNA TGTGCCTGGACTCGGGGGCTAGCGGGGGGCGAGGAGACCCAGTACTTC.

This clone has a single count. The chain joins TRBV5-4 to TRBJ1-4, with a possible D match to TRBD1 (6 bases). The CDR3 runs 16 residues. The ends were cut back, 0 bases at V and 2 bases at J, with 11 bases in the middle. CDR1 SGHNT and CDR2 YYREEE come from the germline V gene (reference sequence). The CDR3 reads CASSLAGGATNEKLFF. The DNA for the CDR3 is TGTGCCAGCAGCTTGGCCGGGGGGGCTACTAATGAAAAACTGTTTTTT.

This sequence joins TRBV28 and TRBJ2-2, with 8 bases matching TRBD1. V gave up 7 bases and J gave up 6 bases; unmatched junction bases: 19. The germline V gene encodes CDR1 MDHEN and CDR2 SYDVKM. The CDR3 is 18 amino acids. For the CDR3, the DNA is TGTGCCAGCACCCTAGGCGAGGGAGGACAGGGTTTCGCCGGGGAGCTGTTTTTT. The encoded protein is CASTLGEGGQGFAGELFF.

The chain has TRBV15 and TRBJ2-7, with TRBD1 matching 7 bases. This CDR3 is 15 amino acids long. CDR1 and CDR2 (germline): LNHNV, YYDKDF (reference sequence). V gave up 3 bases and J gave up 4 bases; unmatched junction bases: 9. For the CDR3, the DNA is TGTGCCACCAGCAGCCCAACAGGGGAGAGTTACGAGCAGTACTTC. This gives the protein CATSSPTGESYEQYF. Drawing the rest from reference TRBV15 and TRBJ2-7, the complete variable domain is DAMVIQNPRYQVTQFGKPVTLSCSQTLNHNVMYWYQQKSSQAPKLLFHYYDKDFNNEADTPDNFQSRRPNTSFCFLDIRSPGLGDTAMYLCATSSPTGESYEQYFGPGTRLTVT.

Only one count was recorded for this clone. V gene TRBV19 combines with J gene TRBJ2-2, with 15 bases fitting TRBD2. CDR3 length: 17 residues. Germline V lookup: CDR1 LNHDA, CDR2 SQIVND (reference sequence). The J segment lost 4 bases and the V segment lost 3 bases, leaving 3 bases of the junction unmatched. The CDR3 protein is CASSIEGLAGGTGELFF. The DNA of the CDR3 is TGTGCCAGTAGTATCGAGGGACTAGCGGGGGGCACCGGGGAGCTGTTTTTT. The variable domain in full, with the rest retrieved from reference TRBV19 and TRBJ2-2, is DGGITQSPKYLFRKEGQNVTLSCEQNLNHDAMYWYRQDPGQGLRLIYYSQIVNDFQKGDIAEGYSVSREKKESFPLTVTSAQKNPTAFYLCASSIEGLAGGTGELFFGEGSRLTVL.

The J gene is TRBJ2-3, the V gene TRBV6-1, with D perhaps matching TRBD1 (5 bases). Between the trimmed V and J ends, which lost 1 base and 3 bases, there was a span of 8 bases. Germline assignment: CDR1 MNHNS and CDR2 SASEGT. There are 14 residues in the CDR3. In nucleotides, the CDR3 is TGTGCCAGCAGTGAAGGGGGCCCAACAGATACGCAGTATTTT. Translation: CASSEGGPTDTQYF.

This clone was observed once. CDR3 in amino acids: CASCFSRGYYSGNTIYF. CDR3 bases: TGTGCCAGCTGTTTTAGCCGAGGCTACTACTCTGGAAACACCATATATTTT. The chain recombines TRBV2 with TRBJ1-3; unclear D gene. The V gene lost 8 bases and the J gene lost 0 bases, with 20 bases spanning the gap. CDR3 length: 17 amino acids. Germline loops: CDR1 SNHLY, CDR2 FYNNEI.

The genes are TRBV14 and TRBJ2-4; no definite D call. Per germline, CDR1 SGHDN and CDR2 FVKESK. The CDR3 spans 13 residues. V lost 5 bases and J lost 8, with 13 bases in between. The CDR3 DNA follows: TGTGCCAGCAGCAAAAAAATCGCAGACATTCAGTACTTC. Translating it yields CASSKKIADIQYF.

This chain uses TRBV29-1 with TRBJ1-5, with D maybe TRBD1 (6 bases). The CDR3 extends over 12 amino acids. CDR1 is SQVTM and CDR2 is ANQGSEA in the germline V gene. V was trimmed by 6 bases and J by 6 bases, leaving 12 bases between them. The CDR3: CSVGQLGQPQHF. The CDR3 DNA reads as TGCAGCGTCGGACAGCTCGGTCAGCCCCAGCATTTT.

V and J are TRBV28 and TRBJ1-2; 7 bases line up with TRBD1. Germline-derived CDR1 and CDR2 are MDHEN and SYDVKM. This CDR3 comprises 13 residues. The ends lost 6 bases at V and 8 bases at J; junction bases unmatched: 9. CDR3 residues: CASSPEGAIGYTF. CDR3 DNA sequence: TGTGCCAGCAGCCCAGAGGGGGCGATCGGCTACACCTTC.

The chain has TRBV4-3 and TRBJ2-1; 10 nucleotides match TRBD2. Trimming removed 6 bases from V and 8 bases from J; junction bases left unmatched: 7. Per the germline V gene, CDR1 is LGHNA and CDR2 is YSLEER. The CDR3 length is 14 residues. In DNA form, the CDR3 reads TGCGCCAGCAGGCACTCCGGGACTAGCGATGAGCAGTTCTTC. It translates to CASRHSGTSDEQFF.

The CDR3 spells CASSLAGQGPYGYTF. The CDR3 nucleotides are TGTGCCAGCAGCTTAGCCGGACAGGGACCCTATGGCTACACCTTC. The gene calls are TRBV7-2 and TRBJ1-2, with 8 bases that match TRBD1. CDR3 length equals 15 residues. Losses at the gene ends were 0 bases for V and 4 bases for J; bases not matched to a gene: 4. Germline assignment: CDR1 SGHTA and CDR2 FQGNSA.

This clone appeared a single time. The chain is built from TRBV2 and TRBJ2-3; 11 bases line up with TRBD2. CDR1 and CDR2 (germline): SNHLY, FYNNEI. The CDR3 runs to 16 residues. The V segment lost 7 bases and the J segment 3 bases; nucleotides outside the gene matches: 9. CDR3 loop: CASNVPSGGITDTQYF. As DNA, the CDR3 is TGTGCCAGCAACGTACCTAGCGGGGGGATAACAGATACGCAGTATTTT.

The rearrangement links TRBV28 to TRBJ2-7; tentative D call: TRBD2 (6 bases). CDR1 is MDHEN, CDR2 SYDVKM, per germline. The V end was cut by 7 bases, the J end by 2 bases, with 24 bases between. The CDR3 is 17 residues long. The DNA of the CDR3 is TGTGCCAGCATCGGGTTGTATCGGGACTCCGGAGCCTACGAGCAGTACTTC. Encoded protein: CASIGLYRDSGAYEQYF.

This rearrangement joins TRBV9 to TRBJ1-1; 7 bases are shared with TRBD1. The CDR3 covers 13 residues. Trimming took 4 bases from V and 6 from J; bases not matched to a gene: 6. Germline loops: CDR1 SGDLS, CDR2 YYNGEE. The CDR3 bases are TGTGCCAGCAGCCAAGGGGGCTACGCTGAAGCTTTCTTT. It codes for CASSQGGYAEAFF.

A word on this clone: Germline and junction disagree at one end, which may indicate a read error. Other DNA sequences in the sample encode the same CDR3. The V and J genes are TRBV30 and TRBJ1-6, with no clear D. The germline V gene has CDR1 GTSNPN and CDR2 SVGIG (reference sequence). The CDR3 consists of 15 residues. The CDR3 loop reads CAWSSEPTYNSPLHF. In DNA, the CDR3 is TGTGCCTGGAGTTCTGAGCCAACCTATAATTCCCCCCTCCACTTT.

The genes are TRBV4-1 and TRBJ2-1; 9 positions match TRBD1. Germline V gives CDR1 MGHRA, CDR2 YSYEKL. Trimming took 2 bases from V and 7 from J; bases not matched to a gene: 9. This CDR3 region has 16 residues. CDR3 protein: CASSQYSGQGSNEQFF. CDR3 coding DNA: TGCGCCAGCAGCCAATACTCGGGACAGGGATCTAATGAGCAGTTCTTC.

The V and J genes are TRBV28 and TRBJ1-4; no definite D call. Trimming cost V 2 bases and J 5 bases, with 6 bases left between them. This CDR3 has 13 residues. Germline V CDR1 and CDR2: MDHEN, SYDVKM. The CDR3 nucleotides are TGTGCCAGCAGTTTAGCCAGGAATGAAAAACTGTTTTTT. This sequence encodes CASSLARNEKLFF. The whole variable domain, remainder taken from reference TRBV28 and TRBJ1-4, is DVKVTQSSRYLVKRTGEKVFLECVQDMDHENMFWYRQDPGLGLRLIYFSYDVKMKEKGDIPEGYSVSREKKERFSLILESASTNQTSMYLCASSLARNEKLFFGSGTQLSVL.

This chain uses TRBV6-5 with TRBJ2-7, with 9 nucleotides matching TRBD2. V dropped 4 bases and J dropped 3; count of bases not matched to a gene: 4. Germline loops: CDR1 MNHEY, CDR2 SVGAGI. This CDR3 spans 14 amino acids. The CDR3 here is CASSLAGDGYEQYF. The CDR3 nucleotides read TGTGCCAGCAGTTTAGCGGGAGATGGCTACGAGCAGTACTTC.

The chain carries TRBV6-1 and TRBJ2-7, with 8 bases fitting TRBD2. Germline CDR1 MNHNS, CDR2 SASEGT. V was clipped by 4 bases and J by 3 bases; unmatched bases: 17. The CDR3 consists of 18 residues. For the CDR3, the DNA is TGTGCCAGCAGTGGAACTCGGGGGGGGCCCCTAGAAATCTACGAGCAGTACTTC. It is translated as CASSGTRGGPLEIYEQYF.

The chain combines TRBV10-3 with TRBJ2-3; 8 bases agree with TRBD2. Unmatched junction bases numbered 9, after V lost 6 bases and J lost 1 base. CDR1 and CDR2 (germline): ENHRY, SYGVKD. The CDR3 runs to 16 residues. The CDR3 spells CAIRTSGSHGTDTQYF. The CDR3 region has the DNA TGTGCCATCAGGACGAGCGGGAGCCATGGCACAGATACGCAGTATTTT.